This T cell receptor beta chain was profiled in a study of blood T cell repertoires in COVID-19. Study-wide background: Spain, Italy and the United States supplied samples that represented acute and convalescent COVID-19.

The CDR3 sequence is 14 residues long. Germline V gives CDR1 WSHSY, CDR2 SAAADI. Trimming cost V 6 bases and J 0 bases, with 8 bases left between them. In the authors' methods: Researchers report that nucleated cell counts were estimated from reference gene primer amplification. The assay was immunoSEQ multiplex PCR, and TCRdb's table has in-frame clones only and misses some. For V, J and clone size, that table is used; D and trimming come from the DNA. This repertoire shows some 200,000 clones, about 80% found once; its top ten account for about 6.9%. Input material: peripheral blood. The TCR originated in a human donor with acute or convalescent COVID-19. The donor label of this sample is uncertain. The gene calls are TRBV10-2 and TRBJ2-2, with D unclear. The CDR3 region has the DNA TGCGCCAGCAGCGGTGCGACGAACACCGGGGAGCTGTTTTTT. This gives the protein CASSGATNTGELFF.